The 10 T cell receptor beta chains reported below all come from one sample, sequenced in a study of shared clonotypes between healthy human individuals. Generated by immunoSEQ multiplex PCR, the TCRdb table keeps only in-frame clones and is missing some. The top ten clones hold approximately 0.07% of a sample with 180,000 or so clones, over 80% of them seen once. The sequenced sample was naive CD4+ T cells sorted from blood. The subset was: CD45RA+ positively selected. These receptors originate from a woman in her 30s in good health.

V and J are TRBV11-2 and TRBJ2-1, with TRBD2 as a possible D gene (6 bases). Germline loops: CDR1 SGHAT, CDR2 FQNNGV. V shed 5 bases and J shed 4 bases, with 15 bases lying between them. The CDR3 totals 15 residues. CDR3 coding DNA: TGTGCCAGCAGCCTTCGGGCGGGACGATACAATGAGCAGTTCTTC. Encoded protein: CASSLRAGRYNEQFF.

The chain couples TRBV5-4 to TRBJ2-7; perhaps TRBD2 as D (5 bases). Per germline, CDR1 SGHNT and CDR2 YYREEE (reference sequence). V lost 0 bases and J lost 7, with 14 bases in between. The CDR3 totals 14 residues. The chain's CDR3 is CASSLEVAGVEQYF. CDR3 nucleotides: TGTGCCAGCAGCTTGGAAGTCGCCGGGGTAGAGCAGTACTTC.

The chain has TRBV12-5 and TRBJ2-5; no firm D call. Near its end, the DNA agrees better with TRBJ2-7, so the J call may be wrong. Germline V gene data show CDR1 as LGHNT and CDR2 as FRNRAP. This CDR3 has 11 residues. The CDR3 DNA reads as TGTGCTAGTGGTTTGGGCTACGAGCAGTACTTC. Amino acid sequence: CASGLGYEQYF.

The chain employs TRBV19 and TRBJ1-2, with D perhaps matching TRBD1 (5 bases). Germline loops: CDR1 LNHDA, CDR2 SQIVND (reference sequence). Trimming took 10 bases from V and 0 from J, leaving 15 bases between them. This CDR3 is 14 amino acids long. CDR3 coding DNA: TGTGCCACCACCCCCGGGGCTACTAACTATGGCTACACCTTC. Translating gives CATTPGATNYGYTF.

This chain links TRBV2 with TRBJ1-1, with 9 bases lining up with TRBD1. V dropped 10 bases and J dropped 5; count of bases not matched to a gene: 11. Germline CDR1 and CDR2: SNHLY and FYNNEI. The CDR3 sequence is 14 residues long. CDR3 sequence: CATYRDRDPTEAFF. In nucleotides, the CDR3 is TGTGCCACCTACCGGGACAGGGACCCGACTGAAGCTTTCTTT. The entire variable domain, with the rest obtained from reference TRBV2 and TRBJ1-1, is as follows: EPEVTQTPSHQVTQMGQEVILRCVPISNHLYFYWYRQILGQKVEFLVSFYNNEISEKSEIFDDQFSVERPDGSNFTLKIRSTKLEDSAMYFCATYRDRDPTEAFFGQGTRLTVV.

The CDR3 loop is CATSRPDTVYTF. As DNA, the CDR3 is TGTGCCACCAGCAGACCTGACACCGTCTACACCTTC. The V call is TRBV15, the J call TRBJ1-2; D unclear. The CDR3 spans 12 residues. The V gene lost 2 bases and the J gene lost 10 bases, with 11 bases spanning the gap. Germline assignment: CDR1 LNHNV and CDR2 YYDKDF (reference sequence).

V usage is TRBV5-1 and J usage is TRBJ1-4; D is possibly TRBD1 (5 bases). CDR1 and CDR2 (germline): SGHRS, YFSETQ. Trimming left V 5 bases short and J 7 bases short, with 12 bases between. The CDR3 consists of 13 residues. CDR3 amino acids: CASSPPGGEKLFF. CDR3 DNA: TGCGCCAGCAGTCCCCCGGGGGGTGAAAAACTGTTTTTT.

The CDR3 bases are TGTGCCAGCAGCCCCCGGGGGGACGAGCAGTACTTC. Its protein is CASSPRGDEQYF. The chain combines TRBV7-9 with TRBJ2-7; 7 bases are a match to TRBD2. CDR3 size: 12 residues. CDR1 and CDR2 from the germline V gene are SEHNR and FQNEAQ (reference sequence). V lost 5 bases to trimming and J lost 5 bases; unmatched junction nucleotides: 3.

The J gene is TRBJ2-7, the V gene TRBV19, with TRBD1 matching 8 bases. Germline V gives CDR1 LNHDA, CDR2 SQIVND (reference sequence). Losses at the gene ends were 6 bases for V and 2 bases for J; bases not matched to a gene: 9. CDR3 length equals 15 residues. The CDR3 is CASRETGQVTYEQYF. The DNA for the CDR3 is TGTGCCAGTAGGGAAACGGGACAGGTTACCTACGAGCAGTACTTC.

The rearrangement uses TRBV19 and TRBJ2-1; 12 positions agree with TRBD2. V lost 5 bases and J lost 9; bases outside the gene matches: 11. CDR3 size: 16 residues. Germline CDR1 reads LNHDA; CDR2 reads SQIVND (reference sequence). The CDR3 DNA is TGTGCCAGTAGTGTAAATCTAGCGGGAGGGCCCGGTGAGCAGTTCTTC. This sequence encodes CASSVNLAGGPGEQFF.